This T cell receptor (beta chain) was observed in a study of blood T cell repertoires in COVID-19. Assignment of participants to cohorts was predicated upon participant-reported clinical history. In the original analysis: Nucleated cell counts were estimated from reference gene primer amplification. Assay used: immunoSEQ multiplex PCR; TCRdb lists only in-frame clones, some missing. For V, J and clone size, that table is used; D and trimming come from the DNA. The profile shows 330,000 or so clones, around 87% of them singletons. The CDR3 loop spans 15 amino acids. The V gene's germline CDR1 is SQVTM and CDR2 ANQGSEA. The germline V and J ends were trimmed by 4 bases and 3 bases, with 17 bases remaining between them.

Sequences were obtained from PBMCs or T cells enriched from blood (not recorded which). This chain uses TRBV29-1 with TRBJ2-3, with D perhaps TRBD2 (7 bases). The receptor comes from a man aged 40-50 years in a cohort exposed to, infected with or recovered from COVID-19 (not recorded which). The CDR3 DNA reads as TGCAGCGTTGGGTCGCGGGAGAGGGGGACAGATACGCAGTATTTT. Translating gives CSVGSRERGTDTQYF.